A single T cell receptor (beta chain) is shown here with its context. The antigen is unknown. This sample was included in a study of blood T cells in healthy people across ages. The authors ran a second PCR of roughly 6 to 12 cycles using a sample-barcoded 5' primer and a J-beta primer mix. MiXCR, applied by TCRdb to the 5' RACE reads, yields one record per CDR3 protein. The sample consists of approximately 1.5 million distinct CDR3 sequences, roughly 43% of them appearing once. The study, taken as a whole, reports: Estimates of total diversity, which came from one million sequenced T cells, were considered to be underestimates.

V was cut by 5 bases and J by 0 bases, with 10 bases left in between. Germline V gives CDR1 MRHNA, CDR2 SNTAGT. The length of the CDR3 is 14 residues. V and J are TRBV6-4 and TRBJ1-1; perhaps TRBD1 as D (5 bases). This sequence originates from a woman aged 18-29 years in good health. The sample comprised blood. The DNA for the CDR3 is TGTGCCAGCAGTCCGGGGGGGGTGAACACTGAAGCTTTCTTT. Translating gives CASSPGGVNTEAFF.